Below, one TCR beta chain is given with its context. Its antigen is not identified. The sample belongs to a study of T cell responses to AZD1222 COVID-19 vaccine. The study, taken as a whole, reports: Distributed over spike, vaccine-associated CD4 TCRs predominated at 160-218 and 743-854.

Assay: immunoSEQ multiplex PCR; the TCRdb copy retains only in-frame clones and omits some. The data hold approximately 50,000 clones, with 70% to 90% observed a single time. Trimming removed 6 bases at V and 7 bases at J, with 13 bases between. This CDR3 region has 14 residues. Germline CDR1 is MNHEY and CDR2 is SVGAGI. The TCR was taken from an adult who received the AZD1222 COVID-19 vaccine. The V and J genes are TRBV6-5 and TRBJ1-6, with D tentatively TRBD1 (5 bases). Sequenced here: peripheral blood, sampled 28 days after the second AZD1222 dose. The CDR3 sequence: CASRRGTLNSPLHF. CDR3 in DNA: TGTGCCAGCAGGCGCGGGACGCTAAATTCACCCCTCCACTTT.